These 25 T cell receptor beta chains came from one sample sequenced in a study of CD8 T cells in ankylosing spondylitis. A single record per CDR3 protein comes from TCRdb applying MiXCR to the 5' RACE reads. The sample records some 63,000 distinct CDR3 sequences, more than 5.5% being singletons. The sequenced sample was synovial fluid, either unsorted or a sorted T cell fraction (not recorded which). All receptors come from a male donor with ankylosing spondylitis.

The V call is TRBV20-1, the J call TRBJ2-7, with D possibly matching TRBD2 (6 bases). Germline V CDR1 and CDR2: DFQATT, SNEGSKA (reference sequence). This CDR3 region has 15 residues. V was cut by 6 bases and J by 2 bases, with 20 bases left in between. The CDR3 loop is CSASGTPRSPYEQYF. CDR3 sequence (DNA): TGCAGTGCCTCAGGGACTCCCAGATCCCCCTACGAGCAGTACTTC.

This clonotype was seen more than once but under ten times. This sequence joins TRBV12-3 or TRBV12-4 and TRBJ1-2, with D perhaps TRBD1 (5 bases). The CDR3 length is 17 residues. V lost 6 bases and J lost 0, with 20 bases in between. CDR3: CASSQHPTGFSNYGYTF. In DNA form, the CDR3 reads TGTGCCAGCAGCCAGCATCCCACAGGTTTTTCTAACTATGGCTACACCTTC.

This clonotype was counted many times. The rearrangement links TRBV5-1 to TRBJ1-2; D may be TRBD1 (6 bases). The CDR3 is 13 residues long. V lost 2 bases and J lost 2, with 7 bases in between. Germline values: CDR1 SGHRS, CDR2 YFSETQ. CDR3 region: CASSLQGNYGYTF. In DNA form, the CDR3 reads TGCGCCAGCAGCTTACAGGGAAACTATGGCTACACCTTC.

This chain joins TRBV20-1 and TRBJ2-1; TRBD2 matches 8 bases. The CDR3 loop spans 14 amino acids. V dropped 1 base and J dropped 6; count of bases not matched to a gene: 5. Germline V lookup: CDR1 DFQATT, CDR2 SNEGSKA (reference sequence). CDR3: CSARGTSFVNEQFF. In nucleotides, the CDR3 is TGCAGTGCTAGAGGGACTAGCTTTGTCAATGAGCAGTTCTTC.

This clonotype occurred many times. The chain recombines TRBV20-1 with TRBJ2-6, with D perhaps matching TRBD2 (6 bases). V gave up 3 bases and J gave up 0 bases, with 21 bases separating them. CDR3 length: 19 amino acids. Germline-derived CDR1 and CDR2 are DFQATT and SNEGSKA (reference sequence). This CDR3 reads CSASDRGSSGHSGANVLTF. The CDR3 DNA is TGCAGTGCTAGCGACCGGGGCAGTAGCGGACACTCTGGGGCCAACGTCCTGACTTTC.

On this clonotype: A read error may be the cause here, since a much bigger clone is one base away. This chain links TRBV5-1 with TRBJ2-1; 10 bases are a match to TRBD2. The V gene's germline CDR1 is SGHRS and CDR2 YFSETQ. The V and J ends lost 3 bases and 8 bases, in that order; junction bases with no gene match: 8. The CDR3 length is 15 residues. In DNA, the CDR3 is TGCGCCAGCAGCTGGGCACTAGCGGGGAAAGATGAGCAGTTCTTC. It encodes CASSWALAGKDEQFF.

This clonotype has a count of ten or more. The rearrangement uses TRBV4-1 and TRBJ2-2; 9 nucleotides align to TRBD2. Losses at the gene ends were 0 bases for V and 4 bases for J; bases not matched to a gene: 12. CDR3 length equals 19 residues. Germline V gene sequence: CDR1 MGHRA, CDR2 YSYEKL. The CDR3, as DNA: TGCGCCAGCAGCCAAGAAGGATGGTCTGGTAGCGGGAGCACCGGGGAGCTGTTTTTT. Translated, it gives CASSQEGWSGSGSTGELFF.

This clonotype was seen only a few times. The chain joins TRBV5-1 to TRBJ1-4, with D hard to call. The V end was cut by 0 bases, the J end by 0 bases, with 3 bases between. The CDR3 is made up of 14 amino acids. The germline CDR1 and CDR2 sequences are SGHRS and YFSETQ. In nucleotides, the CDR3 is TGCGCCAGCAGCTTGGGCTCAACTAATGAAAAACTGTTTTTT. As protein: CASSLGSTNEKLFF.

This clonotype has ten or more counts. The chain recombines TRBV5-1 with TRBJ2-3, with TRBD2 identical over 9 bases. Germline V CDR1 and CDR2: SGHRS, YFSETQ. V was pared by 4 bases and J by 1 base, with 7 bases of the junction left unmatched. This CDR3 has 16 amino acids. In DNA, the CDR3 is TGCGCCAGCAGCCAAAACCGACTAGCGGGCACAGATACGCAGTATTTT. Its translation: CASSQNRLAGTDTQYF.

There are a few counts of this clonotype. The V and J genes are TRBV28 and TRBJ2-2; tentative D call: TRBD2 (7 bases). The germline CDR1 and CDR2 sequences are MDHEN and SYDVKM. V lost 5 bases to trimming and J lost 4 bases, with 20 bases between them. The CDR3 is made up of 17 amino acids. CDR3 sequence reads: CASSISQGGGATGELFF. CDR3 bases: TGTGCCAGCAGTATATCACAGGGTGGGGGGGCCACCGGGGAGCTGTTTTTT.

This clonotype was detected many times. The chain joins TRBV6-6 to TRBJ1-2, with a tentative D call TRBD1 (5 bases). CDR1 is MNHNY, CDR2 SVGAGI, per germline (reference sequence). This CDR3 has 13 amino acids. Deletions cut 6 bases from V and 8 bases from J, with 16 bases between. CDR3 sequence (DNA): TGTGCCAGCAGAAGAGACAGCTTCGGAGGCTACACCTTC. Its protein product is CASRRDSFGGYTF.

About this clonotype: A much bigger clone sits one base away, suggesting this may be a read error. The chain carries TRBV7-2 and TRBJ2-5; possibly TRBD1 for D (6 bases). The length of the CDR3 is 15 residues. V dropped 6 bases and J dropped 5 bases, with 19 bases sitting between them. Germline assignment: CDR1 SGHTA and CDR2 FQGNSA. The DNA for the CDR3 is TGTGCCAGCAGACGGGAAAGGGGGTTTGTTGAGACCCAGTACTTC. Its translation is CASRRERGFVETQYF.

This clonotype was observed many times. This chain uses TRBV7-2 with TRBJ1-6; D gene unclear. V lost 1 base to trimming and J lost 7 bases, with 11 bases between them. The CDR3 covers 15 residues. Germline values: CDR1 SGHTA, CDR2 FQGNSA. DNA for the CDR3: TGTGCCAGCAGCTTAGGCCCGTCCCAGAATTCACCCCTCCACTTT. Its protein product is CASSLGPSQNSPLHF. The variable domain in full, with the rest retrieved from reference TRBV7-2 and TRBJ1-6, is GAGVSQSPSNKVTEKGKDVELRCDPISGHTALYWYRQSLGQGLEFLIYFQGNSAPDKSGLPSDRFSAERTGGSVSTLTIQRTQQEDSAVYLCASSLGPSQNSPLHFGNGTRLTVT.

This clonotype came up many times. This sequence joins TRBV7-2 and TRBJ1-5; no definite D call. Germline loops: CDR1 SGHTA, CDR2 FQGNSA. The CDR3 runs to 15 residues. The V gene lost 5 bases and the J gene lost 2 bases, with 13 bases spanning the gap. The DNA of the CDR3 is TGTGCCAGCAGCCTCGAGCCCTCAGGCAATCAGCCCCAGCATTTT. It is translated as CASSLEPSGNQPQHF.

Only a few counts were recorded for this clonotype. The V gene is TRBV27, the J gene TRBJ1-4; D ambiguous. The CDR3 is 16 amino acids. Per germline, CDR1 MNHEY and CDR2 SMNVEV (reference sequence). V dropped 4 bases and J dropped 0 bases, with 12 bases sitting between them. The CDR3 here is CASSSRASSTNEKLFF. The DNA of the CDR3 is TGTGCCAGCAGTTCTCGGGCCAGCTCAACTAATGAAAAACTGTTTTTT.

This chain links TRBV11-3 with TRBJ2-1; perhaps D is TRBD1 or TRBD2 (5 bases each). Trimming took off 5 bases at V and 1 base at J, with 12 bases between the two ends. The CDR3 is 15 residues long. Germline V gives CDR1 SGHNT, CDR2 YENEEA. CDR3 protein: CASSQGTLSYNEQFF. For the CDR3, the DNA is TGTGCCAGCAGCCAAGGGACGCTGTCCTACAATGAGCAGTTCTTC.

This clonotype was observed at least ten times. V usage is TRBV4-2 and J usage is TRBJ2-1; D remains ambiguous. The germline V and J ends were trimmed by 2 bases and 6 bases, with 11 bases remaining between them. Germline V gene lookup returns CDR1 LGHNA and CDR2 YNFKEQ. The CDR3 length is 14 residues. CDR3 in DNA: TGTGCCAGCAGCCAACCCCCATCTCGCAATGAGCAGTTCTTC. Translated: CASSQPPSRNEQFF.

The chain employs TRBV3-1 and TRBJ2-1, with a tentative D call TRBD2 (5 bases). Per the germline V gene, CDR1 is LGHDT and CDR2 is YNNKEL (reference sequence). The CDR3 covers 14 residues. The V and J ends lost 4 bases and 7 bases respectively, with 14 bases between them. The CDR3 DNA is TGTGCCAGCAGCCCGGTGTGGGAGAATAATGAGCAGTTCTTC. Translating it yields CASSPVWENNEQFF.

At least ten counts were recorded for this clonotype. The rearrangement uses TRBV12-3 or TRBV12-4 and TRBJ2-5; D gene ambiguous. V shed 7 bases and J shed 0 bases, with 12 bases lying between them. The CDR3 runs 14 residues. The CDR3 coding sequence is TGTGCCAGCACCCCCGGATCGTACCAAGAGACCCAGTACTTC. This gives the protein CASTPGSYQETQYF.

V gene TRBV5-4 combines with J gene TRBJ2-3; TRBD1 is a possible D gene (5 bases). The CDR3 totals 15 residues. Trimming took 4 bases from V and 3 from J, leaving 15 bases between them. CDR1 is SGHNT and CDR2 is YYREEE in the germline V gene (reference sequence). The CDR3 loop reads CASSPPGYRTDTQYF. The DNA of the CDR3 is TGTGCCAGCAGCCCCCCAGGGTATAGGACAGATACGCAGTATTTT.

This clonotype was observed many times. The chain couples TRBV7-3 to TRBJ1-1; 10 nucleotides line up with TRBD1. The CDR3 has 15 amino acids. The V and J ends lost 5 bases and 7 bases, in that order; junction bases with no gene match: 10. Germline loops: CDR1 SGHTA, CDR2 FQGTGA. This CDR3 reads CASSANPGQGIEAFF. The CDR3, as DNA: TGTGCCAGCAGCGCAAATCCGGGACAGGGGATTGAAGCTTTCTTT.

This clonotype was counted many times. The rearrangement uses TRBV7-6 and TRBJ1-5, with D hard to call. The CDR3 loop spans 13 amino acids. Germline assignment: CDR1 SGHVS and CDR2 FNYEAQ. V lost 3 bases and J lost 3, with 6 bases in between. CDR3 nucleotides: TGTGCCAGCAGCTTGAGCGACAATCAGCCCCAGCATTTT. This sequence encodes CASSLSDNQPQHF. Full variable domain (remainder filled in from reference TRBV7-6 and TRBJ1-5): GAGVSQSPRYKVTKRGQDVALRCDPISGHVSLYWYRQALGQGPEFLTYFNYEAQQDKSGLPNDRFSAERPEGSISTLTIQRTEQRDSAMYRCASSLSDNQPQHFGDGTRLSIL.

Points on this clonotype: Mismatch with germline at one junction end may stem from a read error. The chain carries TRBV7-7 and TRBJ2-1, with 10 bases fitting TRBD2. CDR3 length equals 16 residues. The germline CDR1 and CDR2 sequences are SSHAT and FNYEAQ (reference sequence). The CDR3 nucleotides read TGTGCTAGCAGCTTAGGGGTAGCGGGAGGACCGGGGGAGCAGTTCTTC. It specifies CASSLGVAGGPGEQFF. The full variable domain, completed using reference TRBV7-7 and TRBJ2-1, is GAGVSQSPRYKVTKRGQDVTLRCDPISSHATLYWYQQALGQGPEFLTYFNYEAQPDKSGLPSDRFSAERPEGSISTLTIQRTEQRDSAMYRCASSLGVAGGPGEQFFGPGTRLTVL.

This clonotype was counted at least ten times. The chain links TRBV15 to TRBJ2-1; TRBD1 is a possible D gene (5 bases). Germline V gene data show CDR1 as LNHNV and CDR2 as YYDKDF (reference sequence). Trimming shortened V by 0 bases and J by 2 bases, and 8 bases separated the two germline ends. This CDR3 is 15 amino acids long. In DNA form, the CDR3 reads TGTGCCACCAGCAGAGATAGGGGTGCCTACAATGAGCAGTTCTTC. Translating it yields CATSRDRGAYNEQFF.

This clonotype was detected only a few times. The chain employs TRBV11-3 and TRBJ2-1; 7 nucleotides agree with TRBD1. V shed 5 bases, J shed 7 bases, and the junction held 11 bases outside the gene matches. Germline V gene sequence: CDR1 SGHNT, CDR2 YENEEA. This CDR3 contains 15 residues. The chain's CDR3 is CASSPRRQGSNEQFF. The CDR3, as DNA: TGTGCCAGCAGCCCCCGTAGACAGGGATCGAATGAGCAGTTCTTC.